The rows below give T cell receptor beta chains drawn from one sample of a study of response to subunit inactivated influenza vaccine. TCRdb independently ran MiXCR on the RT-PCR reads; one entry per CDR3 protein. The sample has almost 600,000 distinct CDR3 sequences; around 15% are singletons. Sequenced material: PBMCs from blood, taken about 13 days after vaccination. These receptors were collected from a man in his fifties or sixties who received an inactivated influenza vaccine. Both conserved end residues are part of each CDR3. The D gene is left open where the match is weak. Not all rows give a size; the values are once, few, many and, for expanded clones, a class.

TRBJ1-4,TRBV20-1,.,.,TGCAGTGCTAGAATGGGCGGAATTGAAAAACTGTTTTTT,CSARMGGIEKLFF
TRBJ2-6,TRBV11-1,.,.,TGTGCCAGCAGCTTAGGGACTGGCGGGCCCTCTGGGGCCAACGTCCTGACTTTC,CASSLGTGGPSGANVLTF
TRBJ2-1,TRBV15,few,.,TGTGCCACCAGCAGAGTAAGGGTAGGGAATGAGCAGTTCTTC,CATSRVRVGNEQFF
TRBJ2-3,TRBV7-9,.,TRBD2,TGTGCCAGCAGCGCCCGGACTAGCGGGGAGACTAGTTTT,CASSARTSGETSF
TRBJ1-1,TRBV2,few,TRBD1,TGTGCCAGCAGTGTAGGACAGGGAAGAGCTTTCTTT,CASSVGQGRAFF
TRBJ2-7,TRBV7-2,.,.,TGTGCCAGCAGCCCCCGACAGTTACTCTCCTACGAGCAGTACTTC,CASSPRQLLSYEQYF
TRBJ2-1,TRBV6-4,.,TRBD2,TGTGCCAGCAGCGACGATTACCTCTCTGCGGGAGGCCTCTCCTACAATGAGCAGTTCTTC,CASSDDYLSAGGLSYNEQFF
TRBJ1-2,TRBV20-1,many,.,TGCAGTGCTAGAGGAATGAACTATGGCTACACCTTC,CSARGMNYGYTF
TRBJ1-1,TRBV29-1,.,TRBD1,TGCAGCGTTCCCAGGGGGCAGGTCGCTGAAGCTTTCTTT,CSVPRGQVAEAFF
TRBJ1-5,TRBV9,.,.,TGTGCCAGCAGGGATGGATGGAGCAATCAGCCCCAGCATTTT,CASRDGWSNQPQHF
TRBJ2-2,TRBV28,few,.,TGTGCCAGCAGTTTATCAATTAACACCGGGGAGCTGTTTTTT,CASSLSINTGELFF
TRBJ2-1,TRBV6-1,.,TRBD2,TGTGCCAGCAGGACGTCGACTAGCGGGGGCTATGAGCAGTTCTTC,CASRTSTSGGYEQFF
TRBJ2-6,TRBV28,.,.,TGTGCCAGCAGCCCCATCTCCCTTGGGGCCAACGTCCTGACTTTC,CASSPISLGANVLTF
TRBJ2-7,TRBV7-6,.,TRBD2,TGTGCCAGCAGCTTAGCAACGGGAGGGGGAGGAGAGCAGTACTTC,CASSLATGGGGEQYF
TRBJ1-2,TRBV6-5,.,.,TGTGCCAGCAGTAACAACCAGGGAAACTATGGCTACACCTTC,CASSNNQGNYGYTF
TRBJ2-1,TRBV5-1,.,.,TGCGCCAGCAGCTTGGCCGGGCAGGGGAAGGGTGAGCAGTTCTTC,CASSLAGQGKGEQFF
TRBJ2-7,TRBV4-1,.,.,TGCGCCAGCAGCCAAAGTGTGGCAAAGGGCTACGAGCAGTACTTC,CASSQSVAKGYEQYF
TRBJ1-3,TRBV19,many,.,TGTGCCAGTAGTAGGCTGGATACATATTCTGGAAACACCATATATTTT,CASSRLDTYSGNTIYF
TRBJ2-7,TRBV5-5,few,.,TGTGCCAGCAGCTTGGGGTACCGAGAATACGAGCAGTACTTC,CASSLGYREYEQYF
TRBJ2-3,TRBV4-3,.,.,TGCGCCAGCAGCCAGAATCCGCTTCAAGGGGATACGCAGTATTTT,CASSQNPLQGDTQYF
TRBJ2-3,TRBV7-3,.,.,TGTGCCAGCAGCTTAACGACTACCATGGATACGCAGTATTTT,CASSLTTTMDTQYF
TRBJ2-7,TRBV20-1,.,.,TGCAGTGCTAGCGGGGGGCCGACCTACGAGCAGTACTTC,CSASGGPTYEQYF
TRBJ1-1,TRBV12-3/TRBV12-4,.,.,TGTGCCAGCAGTTCCGGATATACGGCTTTCTTT,CASSSGYTAFF
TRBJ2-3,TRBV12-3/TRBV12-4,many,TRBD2,TGTGCCAGCAGGCCTAGCGGGGGAACAGATACGCAGTATTTT,CASRPSGGTDTQYF
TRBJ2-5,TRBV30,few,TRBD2,TGTGCCTGGAGTGTACCGGGGGGTCAAGAGACCCAGTACTTC,CAWSVPGGQETQYF
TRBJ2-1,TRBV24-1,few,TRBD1,TGTGCCACCAGAGGGACAGGGTATGAGCAGTTCTTC,CATRGTGYEQFF
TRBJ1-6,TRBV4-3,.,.,TGCGCCAGCAGCCAAGATAGGTTTGGGAGGGTGTCACCCCTCCACTTT,CASSQDRFGRVSPLHF
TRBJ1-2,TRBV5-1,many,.,TGCGCCAGCAGCCATGTCCGGACAACTGGCTACACCTTC,CASSHVRTTGYTF
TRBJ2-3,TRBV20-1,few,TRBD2,TGCAGTGCCATCACGGGACTAGCGGGCACAGATACGCAGTATTTT,CSAITGLAGTDTQYF
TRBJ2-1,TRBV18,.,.,TGTGCCAGCTCACCAAATAGGCCGATGTACAATGAGCAGTTCTTC,CASSPNRPMYNEQFF
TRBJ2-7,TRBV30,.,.,TGTGCCTGGAGTCCGTCGGGGGCGTCCTACGAGCAGTACTTC,CAWSPSGASYEQYF
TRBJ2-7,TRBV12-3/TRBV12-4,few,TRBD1,TGTGCCAGCAGTACGGACAGGGGTGGATACGAGCAGTACTTC,CASSTDRGGYEQYF
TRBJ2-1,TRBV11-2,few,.,TGTGCCAGCAGCTTAAGCGACTACCTAAATGAGCAGTTCTTC,CASSLSDYLNEQFF
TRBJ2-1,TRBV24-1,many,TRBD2,TGTGCCACCAGTGATTTTCAGCCGCCTAGCGGACGATACAATGAGCAGTTCTTC,CATSDFQPPSGRYNEQFF
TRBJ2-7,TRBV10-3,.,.,TGTGCCATCAGTGAGCGGTCAGGTTCCAGATCCTACGAGCAGTACTTC,CAISERSGSRSYEQYF
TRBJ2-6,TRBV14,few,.,TGTGCCAGCAGCAAGGGGCCCAGCTCTGGGGCCAACGTCCTGACTTTC,CASSKGPSSGANVLTF
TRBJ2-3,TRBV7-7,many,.,TGTGCTAGCAGCTTAGTCGTAGCGAACAGGCAGTATTTT,CASSLVVANRQYF
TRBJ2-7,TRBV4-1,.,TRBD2,TGCGCCAGCAGCCAACAAGAGACTAGCGGAACCTACGAGCAGTACTTC,CASSQQETSGTYEQYF
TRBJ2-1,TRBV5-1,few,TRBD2,TGCGCCAGCAGCTGGTCGGGAGGTGAGCAGTTCTTC,CASSWSGGEQFF
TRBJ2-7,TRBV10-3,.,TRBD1,TGTGCCACTCTGCAACAGGGGAGACGCAACGAGCAGTACTTC,CATLQQGRRNEQYF